The 32 T cell receptor beta chains given below trace back to one sample, sequenced in a study of response to subunit inactivated influenza vaccine. TCRdb re-derived calls from the RT-PCR reads in MiXCR, one entry per CDR3 protein. The sample records hundreds of thousands of distinct CDR3 sequences, 15% to 17% being singletons. The sample here was PBMCs from blood, taken about 11 days after vaccination. The receptors shown here come from a man aged 50 to 59 who received an inactivated influenza vaccine.

CDR3 nucleotides: TGTGCCAGCAGCTTAAGAGCGGGGAGCGATACGCAGTATTTT. This gives the protein CASSLRAGSDTQYF. V and J are TRBV7-9 and TRBJ2-3, with 7 bases fitting TRBD2. Germline V lookup: CDR1 SEHNR, CDR2 FQNEAQ (reference sequence). Unmatched junction bases numbered 5, after V lost 2 bases and J lost 6 bases. This CDR3 comprises 14 residues.

The J gene is TRBJ2-3, the V gene TRBV14; possibly TRBD1 or TRBD2 for D (6 bases each). V was cut by 3 bases and J by 7 bases, with 14 bases left in between. There are 14 residues in the CDR3. Germline CDR1 is SGHDN and CDR2 is FVKESK. CDR3 bases: TGTGCCAGCAGCCAGACGACCGGGGGCTATACGCAGTATTTT. The encoded protein is CASSQTTGGYTQYF.

This clonotype was counted many times. The chain combines TRBV7-9 with TRBJ2-5, with D uncertain. Germline values: CDR1 SEHNR, CDR2 FQNEAQ (reference sequence). The CDR3 runs to 12 residues. The germline V and J ends were trimmed by 6 bases and 5 bases, with 10 bases remaining between them. CDR3: CASSRSHETQYF. The CDR3 DNA reads TGTGCCAGCAGTCGGTCTCACGAGACCCAGTACTTC.

The V call is TRBV5-1, the J call TRBJ2-5, with D possibly being TRBD1 or TRBD2 (6 bases each). There are 16 residues in the CDR3. The V gene lost 0 bases and the J gene lost 2 bases, with 14 bases spanning the gap. Germline values: CDR1 SGHRS, CDR2 YFSETQ. In nucleotides, the CDR3 is TGCGCCAGCAGCTTGGGGTCCGGGGGCGATCAAGAGACCCAGTACTTC. Translation: CASSLGSGGDQETQYF. Full variable domain (rest looked up from reference TRBV5-1 and TRBJ2-5): KAGVTQTPRYLIKTRGQQVTLSCSPISGHRSVSWYQQTPGQGLQFLFEYFSETQRNKGNFPGRFSGRQFSNSRSEMNVSTLELGDSALYLCASSLGSGGDQETQYFGPGTRLLVL.

V usage is TRBV28 and J usage is TRBJ2-1; TRBD1 agrees at 7 bases. Germline loops: CDR1 MDHEN, CDR2 SYDVKM. V lost 5 bases to trimming and J lost 0 bases; unmatched junction nucleotides: 13. This CDR3 contains 18 residues. CDR3 in DNA: TGTGCCAGCAGTCCTACCCGACAGGGTACCACCTCCTACAATGAGCAGTTCTTC. This encodes CASSPTRQGTTSYNEQFF. The full variable domain, its missing parts supplied by reference TRBV28 and TRBJ2-1, is DVKVTQSSRYLVKRTGEKVFLECVQDMDHENMFWYRQDPGLGLRLIYFSYDVKMKEKGDIPEGYSVSREKKERFSLILESASTNQTSMYLCASSPTRQGTTSYNEQFFGPGTRLTVL.

The rearrangement links TRBV29-1 to TRBJ1-1; TRBD1 might be the D (5 bases). The CDR3 length is 11 residues. Trimming pared 2 bases from V and 7 bases from J, leaving 8 bases between. CDR1 SQVTM and CDR2 ANQGSEA come from the germline V gene. The CDR3 bases are TGCAGCGTTGAACCGGGGGGTGAAGCTTTCTTT. Its protein is CSVEPGGEAFF.

CDR3 DNA sequence: TGTGCCAGCAGCACTCCGGGACAGGGGGCATTAATTACCTACGAGCAGTACTTC. Translating gives CASSTPGQGALITYEQYF. V gene TRBV6-2 or TRBV6-3 combines with J gene TRBJ2-7; TRBD1 agrees at 12 bases. CDR1 is MNHEY and CDR2 is SVGEGT in the germline V gene. This CDR3 has 18 residues. J gave up 2 bases and V 6 bases, and 14 bases lay outside the gene matches.

CDR3 region: CAWSVSSPLNQQYF. The CDR3 nucleotides are TGTGCCTGGAGTGTAAGCAGCCCCCTCAATCAGCAGTACTTC. The V gene is TRBV30, the J gene TRBJ2-7, with D uncertain. CDR1 and CDR2 from the germline V gene are GTSNPN and SVGIG (reference sequence). The CDR3 is 14 amino acids. Trimming removed 0 bases at V and 8 bases at J, with 17 bases between.

This clonotype was seen a handful of times. The chain is built from TRBV6-5 and TRBJ1-6; perhaps TRBD1 as D (6 bases). Germline values: CDR1 MNHEY, CDR2 SVGAGI. The CDR3 sequence is 15 residues long. The V gene lost 5 bases and the J gene lost 8 bases, with 16 bases spanning the gap. The CDR3 region has the DNA TGTGCCAGCAGTAACCCGGGGGGGCGAGATTCACCCCTCCACTTT. The encoded protein is CASSNPGGRDSPLHF.

The genes are TRBV20-1 and TRBJ1-5; no reliable D call. Per germline, CDR1 DFQATT and CDR2 SNEGSKA (reference sequence). CDR3 size: 15 residues. The ends were cut back, 0 bases at V and 0 bases at J, with 9 bases in the middle. CDR3 bases: TGCAGTGCTAGAGATCTTGCATTTAGCAATCAGCCCCAGCATTTT. This gives the protein CSARDLAFSNQPQHF.

This clonotype appeared many times. The chain links TRBV12-3 or TRBV12-4 to TRBJ2-2, with TRBD2 matching over 11 bases. The V segment lost 3 bases and the J segment 7 bases; nucleotides outside the gene matches: 7. The CDR3 runs 16 residues. In nucleotides, the CDR3 is TGTGCCAGCAGTTTTTTGCTAGCGGGGGGTTACGGGGAGCTGTTTTTT. As protein: CASSFLLAGGYGELFF.

Concerning this clonotype itself: A much larger clone is a single base away; this may be a read error. This rearrangement joins TRBV20-1 to TRBJ2-3, with 9 bases lining up with TRBD1. V trimming: 6 bases; J trimming: 7 bases; junction bases outside the gene matches: 14. The length of the CDR3 is 15 residues. The V gene's germline CDR1 is DFQATT and CDR2 SNEGSKA (reference sequence). The CDR3 bases are TGCAGTGCCAAATGGACAGGGGTAGCCGGTTATACGCAGTATTTT. This sequence encodes CSAKWTGVAGYTQYF.

The chain couples TRBV12-3 or TRBV12-4 to TRBJ2-5; D gene ambiguous. Between the trimmed V and J ends, which lost 6 bases and 5 bases, there was a span of 10 bases. The CDR3 sequence is 12 residues long. The CDR3: CASSPSWETQYF. The CDR3 nucleotides read TGTGCCAGCAGCCCGTCCTGGGAGACCCAGTACTTC.

This clonotype was recorded a few times. The chain is built from TRBV28 and TRBJ2-5; D is unclear. V was trimmed by 3 bases and J by 2 bases, leaving 10 bases between them. Per the germline V gene, CDR1 is MDHEN and CDR2 is SYDVKM. CDR3 size: 14 residues. CDR3 sequence (DNA): TGTGCCAGCAGTTTCTTACAGCTTCAAGAGACCCAGTACTTC. This gives the protein CASSFLQLQETQYF.

This clonotype was recorded at least ten times. The chain joins TRBV11-3 to TRBJ2-5; the match to TRBD2 covers 13 bases. The length of the CDR3 is 18 residues. V was clipped by 1 base and J by 3 bases; unmatched bases: 8. Germline-derived CDR1 and CDR2 are SGHNT and YENEEA. CDR3 nucleotide sequence: TGTGCCAGCAGCTTAGTCGGAGGGGGGACTAGCGGGAAAGAGACCCAGTACTTC. Translating gives CASSLVGGGTSGKETQYF.

The rearrangement links TRBV6-2 or TRBV6-3 to TRBJ2-1, with TRBD1 matching over 8 bases. This CDR3 has 16 amino acids. Trimming cost V 6 bases and J 3 bases; bases outside gene matches: 10. The germline V gene has CDR1 MNHEY and CDR2 SVGEGT. The CDR3 loop is CASRDRGFGGYNEQFF. The CDR3, as DNA: TGTGCCAGCAGAGACAGGGGATTTGGGGGCTACAATGAGCAGTTCTTC.

This chain uses TRBV12-3 or TRBV12-4 with TRBJ1-1, with no clear D. The V end lost 4 bases, the J end lost 9 bases, and 12 bases lay between the germline ends. This CDR3 comprises 12 residues. CDR3 protein: CASSSSGYQAFF. Written as DNA, the CDR3 is TGTGCCAGCAGTTCTTCTGGGTATCAAGCTTTCTTT.

The gene calls are TRBV5-4 and TRBJ2-7; 8 bases map to TRBD2. The ends lost 0 bases at V and 4 bases at J; junction bases unmatched: 15. The germline V gene has CDR1 SGHNT and CDR2 YYREEE (reference sequence). The CDR3 covers 18 residues. The DNA of the CDR3 is TGTGCCAGCAGCTTGGAGCCAATCAGCGGGAGCCCCGGTTACGAGCAGTACTTC. This sequence encodes CASSLEPISGSPGYEQYF.

This chain uses TRBV5-5 with TRBJ1-6; 9 bases match TRBD1. Germline-derived CDR1 and CDR2 are SGHKS and YYEKEE (reference sequence). V shed 0 bases, J shed 9 bases, and the junction held 7 bases outside the gene matches. The CDR3 spans 16 residues. Written as DNA, the CDR3 is TGTGCCAGCAGCTTGGTGGCCGGGACAGGGATTTCACCCCTCCACTTT. This codes for CASSLVAGTGISPLHF.

This chain links TRBV15 with TRBJ2-5, with D possibly called TRBD1 or TRBD2 (5 bases each). The CDR3 has 14 amino acids. V lost 1 base and J lost 5, with 11 bases in between. Per germline, CDR1 LNHNV and CDR2 YYDKDF (reference sequence). CDR3 nucleotide sequence: TGTGCCACCAGCAGAGTACGGGGCGGGGAGACCCAGTACTTC. Protein sequence: CATSRVRGGETQYF.

This clonotype appeared a few times. The gene calls are TRBV11-1 and TRBJ2-1; 7 nucleotides line up with TRBD2. The CDR3 totals 20 residues. Germline lookup yields CDR1 SGHAT and CDR2 FQDESV (reference sequence). Trimming removed 4 bases from V and 7 bases from J; junction bases left unmatched: 25. CDR3 nucleotides: TGTGCCAGCAGCTCTTTACTGGGGGGGTCTAGCGGACCATTCTTTAATGAGCAGTTCTTC. Amino acid sequence: CASSSLLGGSSGPFFNEQFF.

The CDR3 reads CASSSQQGTGETQYF. The DNA of the CDR3 is TGTGCCAGCAGTAGCCAACAGGGGACGGGAGAGACCCAGTACTTC. The chain recombines TRBV12-3 or TRBV12-4 with TRBJ2-5, with 7 bases identical to TRBD1. This CDR3 has 15 residues. The trim removed 5 bases at V and 4 bases at J, leaving 10 bases unmatched.

The CDR3 DNA is TGCGCCAGCAGCGCGGGAGGAGGCTCCTACGAGCAGTACTTC. Encoded protein: CASSAGGGSYEQYF. The chain has TRBV5-1 and TRBJ2-7; 8 bases agree with TRBD2. The CDR3 is 14 residues long. Germline loops: CDR1 SGHRS, CDR2 YFSETQ. Germline trimming cut 4 bases from V and 0 bases from J; bases unmatched to any gene: 3.

This chain joins TRBV12-3 or TRBV12-4 and TRBJ2-1; 13 bases match TRBD2. This CDR3 region has 15 residues. With 7 bases clipped from V and 6 bases from J, the junction kept 6 bases outside the gene matches. This CDR3 is CASTTSGGVFNEQFF. As DNA, the CDR3 is TGTGCCAGCACCACTAGCGGGGGGGTGTTCAATGAGCAGTTCTTC.

This clonotype was observed a few times. J is TRBJ2-2 and V is TRBV12-3 or TRBV12-4, with 7 bases lining up with TRBD2. After removal of 5 bases from V and 5 bases from J, the junction contained 14 bases not matched to a gene. There are 17 residues in the CDR3. The CDR3 DNA follows: TGTGCCAGCAGTCTCCAAACGGGGGGAGTCAGGACCGGGGAGCTGTTTTTT. This sequence encodes CASSLQTGGVRTGELFF.

The rearrangement links TRBV12-3 or TRBV12-4 to TRBJ2-1, with a possible D match to TRBD2 (6 bases). CDR3 length equals 15 residues. V lost 10 bases to trimming and J lost 2 bases, with 18 bases between them. As DNA, the CDR3 is TGTGCCACCCCAGTATGGAGGGCCCCCTACAATGAGCAGTTCTTC. This sequence encodes CATPVWRAPYNEQFF.

The V gene is TRBV18, the J gene TRBJ1-1; no definite D call. V was clipped by 2 bases and J by 1 base, with 11 bases between them. In germline, CDR1 is KGHSH, CDR2 LQKENI. The CDR3 is 15 amino acids. CDR3 nucleotides: TGTGCCAGCTCACCATTGCCCGGTCCGAACACTGAAGCTTTCTTT. It translates to CASSPLPGPNTEAFF.

This clonotype turned up a few times. J is TRBJ2-3 and V is TRBV20-1; unclear D gene. Germline-derived CDR1 and CDR2 are DFQATT and SNEGSKA (reference sequence). This CDR3 has 16 amino acids. Trimming took off 1 base at V and 1 base at J, with 15 bases between the two ends. As DNA, the CDR3 is TGCAGTGCTAGAGGTTTCGGTAGGCTAGGCACAGATACGCAGTATTTT. Encoded protein: CSARGFGRLGTDTQYF.

The chain links TRBV6-5 to TRBJ2-7, with 11 bases identical to TRBD2. Germline CDR1 MNHEY, CDR2 SVGAGI. J lost 2 bases, V lost 0 bases, and 6 bases had no gene match. The CDR3 covers 17 residues. The CDR3 bases are TGTGCCAGCAGTTACTCGCCTAGCGGGAGGTCAACCTACGAGCAGTACTTC. As protein: CASSYSPSGRSTYEQYF.

V usage is TRBV20-1 and J usage is TRBJ2-1; D is unresolved. Trimming removed 3 bases at V and 5 bases at J, with 14 bases between. Looked up from germline, CDR1 is DFQATT and CDR2 is SNEGSKA (reference sequence). The length of the CDR3 is 14 residues. In DNA, the CDR3 is TGCAGTGCTAGGGGCCAGTCGTCCAACAATGAGCAGTTCTTC. It specifies CSARGQSSNNEQFF.

Comment on this clonotype: At one boundary the junction diverges from the germline segment, which might be a read error. The CDR3, as DNA: TGTGCCAGCAGCTCCGGGACAGGGGATCCCTTC. This codes for CASSSGTGDPF. The chain employs TRBV6-8 and TRBJ2-7; 10 nucleotides align to TRBD1. This CDR3 comprises 11 residues. CDR1 and CDR2 (germline): MNHGY, SAAAGT.

This clonotype was counted a few times. The chain uses TRBV4-3 and TRBJ2-7; TRBD2 might be the D (5 bases). Germline assignment: CDR1 LGHNA and CDR2 YSLEER. CDR3 length equals 15 residues. The V gene lost 0 bases and the J gene lost 2 bases, with 11 bases spanning the gap. The CDR3 nucleotides are TGCGCCAGCAGCCAAGAACGGGATCTTGCCTACGAGCAGTACTTC. This sequence encodes CASSQERDLAYEQYF.